The 2 T cell receptor beta chains listed next were all sequenced from one sample in a study of CD8 T cells in ankylosing spondylitis. Using its own MiXCR run on the 5' RACE reads, TCRdb lists one record per CDR3 protein. The sample lists around 340,000 distinct CDR3 sequences; roughly 14% were seen once. The sample comprised blood, either unsorted or a sorted T cell fraction (not recorded which). The receptors come from a male donor with ankylosing spondylitis or in good health (not recorded which).

This clonotype was observed a handful of times. The chain joins TRBV7-2 to TRBJ2-2, with D possibly TRBD2 on 6 matching bases. Germline V gene sequence: CDR1 SGHTA, CDR2 FQGNSA. V lost 0 bases to trimming and J lost 0 bases, with 8 bases between them. The CDR3 has 16 amino acids. CDR3 nucleotide sequence: TGTGCCAGCAGCTTAGCGGGACTCTCGAACACCGGGGAGCTGTTTTTT. Residues: CASSLAGLSNTGELFF.

This clonotype came up many times. The chain is built from TRBV5-1 and TRBJ2-3; 9 bases are shared with TRBD2. CDR1 SGHRS and CDR2 YFSETQ come from the germline V gene. The V segment lost 3 bases and the J segment 6 bases; nucleotides outside the gene matches: 8. This CDR3 is 15 amino acids long. The CDR3 here is CASSYSGSTGDTQYF. In DNA form, the CDR3 reads TGCGCCAGCAGCTATAGCGGGAGTACGGGCGATACGCAGTATTTT.